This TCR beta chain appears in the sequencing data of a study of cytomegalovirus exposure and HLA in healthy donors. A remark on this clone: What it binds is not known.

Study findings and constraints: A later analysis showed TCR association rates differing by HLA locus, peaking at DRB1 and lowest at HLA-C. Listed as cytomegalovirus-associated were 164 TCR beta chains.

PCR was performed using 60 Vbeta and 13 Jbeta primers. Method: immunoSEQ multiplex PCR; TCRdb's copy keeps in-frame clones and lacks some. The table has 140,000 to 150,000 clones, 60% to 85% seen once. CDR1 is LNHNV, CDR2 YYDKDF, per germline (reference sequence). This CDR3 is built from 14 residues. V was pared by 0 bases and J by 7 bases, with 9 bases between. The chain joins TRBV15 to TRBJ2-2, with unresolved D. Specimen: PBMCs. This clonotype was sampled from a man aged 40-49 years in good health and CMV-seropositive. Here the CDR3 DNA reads TGTGCCACCAGCAGAGAGGGCTTACACGGGGAGCTGTTTTTT. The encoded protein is CATSREGLHGELFF. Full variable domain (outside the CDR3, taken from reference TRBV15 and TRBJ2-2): DAMVIQNPRYQVTQFGKPVTLSCSQTLNHNVMYWYQQKSSQAPKLLFHYYDKDFNNEADTPDNFQSRRPNTSFCFLDIRSPGLGDTAMYLCATSREGLHGELFFGEGSRLTVL.